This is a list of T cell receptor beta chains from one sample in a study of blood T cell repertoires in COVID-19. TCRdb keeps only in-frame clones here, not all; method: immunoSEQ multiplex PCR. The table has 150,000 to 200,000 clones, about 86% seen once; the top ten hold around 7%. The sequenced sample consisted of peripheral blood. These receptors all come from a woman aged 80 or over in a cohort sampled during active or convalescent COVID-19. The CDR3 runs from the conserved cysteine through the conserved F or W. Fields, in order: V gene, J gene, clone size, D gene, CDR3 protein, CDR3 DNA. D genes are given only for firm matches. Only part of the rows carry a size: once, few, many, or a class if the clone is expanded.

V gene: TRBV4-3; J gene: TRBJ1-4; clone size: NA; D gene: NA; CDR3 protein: CASSQGGSLGEKLFF; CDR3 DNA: TGCGCCAGCAGCCAGGGGGGGTCGCTAGGTGAAAAACTGTTTTTT
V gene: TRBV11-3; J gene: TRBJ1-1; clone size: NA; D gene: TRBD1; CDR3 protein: CASSPTGRTEAFF; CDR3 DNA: TGTGCCAGCAGCCCGACAGGGCGCACTGAAGCTTTCTTT
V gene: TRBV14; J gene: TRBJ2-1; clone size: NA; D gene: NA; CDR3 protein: CASSPTGDEQFF; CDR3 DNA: TGTGCCAGCAGCCCGACCGGGGATGAGCAGTTCTTC
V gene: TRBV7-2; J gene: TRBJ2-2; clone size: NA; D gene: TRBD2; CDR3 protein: CASSFGLAGGPDPGELFF; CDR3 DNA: TGTGCCAGCAGCTTTGGTCTAGCGGGGGGGCCGGATCCCGGGGAGCTGTTTTTT
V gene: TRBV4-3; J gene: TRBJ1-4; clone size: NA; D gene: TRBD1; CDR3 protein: CASSLIGGGTGGGKLFF; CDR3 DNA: TGCGCCAGCAGCCTTATTGGGGGCGGGACAGGGGGAGGAAAACTGTTTTTT
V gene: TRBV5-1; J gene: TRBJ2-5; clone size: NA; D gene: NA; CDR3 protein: CASRPITGLGETQYF; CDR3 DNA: TGCGCCAGCCGTCCCATAACAGGGTTAGGCGAGACCCAGTACTTC
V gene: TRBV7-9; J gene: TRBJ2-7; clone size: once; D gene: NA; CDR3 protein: CASTPLGDSLSYEQYF; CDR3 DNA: TGTGCCAGCACCCCCCTGGGTGACAGCTTATCCTACGAGCAGTACTTC
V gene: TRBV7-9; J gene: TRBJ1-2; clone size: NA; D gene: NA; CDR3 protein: CASSSQAQGYGYTF; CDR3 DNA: TGTGCCAGCAGCTCACAGGCCCAGGGGTATGGCTACACCTTC
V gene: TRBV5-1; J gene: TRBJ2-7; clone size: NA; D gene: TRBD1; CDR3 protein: CASSAQGFEQYF; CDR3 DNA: TGCGCCAGCAGCGCACAGGGGTTCGAGCAGTACTTC
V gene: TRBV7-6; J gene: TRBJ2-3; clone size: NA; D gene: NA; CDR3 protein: CASSLVTDTDTQYF; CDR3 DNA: TGTGCCAGCAGCTTGGTTACAGACACAGATACGCAGTATTTT
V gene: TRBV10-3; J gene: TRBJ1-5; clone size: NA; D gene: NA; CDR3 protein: CAIRDGTPYGPQHF; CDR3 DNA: TGTGCCATCAGAGACGGGACTCCTTATGGGCCCCAGCATTTT
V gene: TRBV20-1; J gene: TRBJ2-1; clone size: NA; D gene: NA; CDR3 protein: CSALYNEQFF; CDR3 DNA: TGCAGTGCCCTATACAATGAGCAGTTCTTC
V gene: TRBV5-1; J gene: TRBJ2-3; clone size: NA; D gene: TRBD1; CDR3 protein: CASSETGAIAQYF; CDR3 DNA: TGCGCCAGCAGCGAGACAGGGGCTATCGCGCAGTATTTT
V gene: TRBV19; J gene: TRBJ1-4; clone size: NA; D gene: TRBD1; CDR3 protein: CASSPGTGFLEKLFF; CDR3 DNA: TGTGCCAGTAGCCCCGGGACAGGGTTCTTGGAAAAACTGTTTTTT
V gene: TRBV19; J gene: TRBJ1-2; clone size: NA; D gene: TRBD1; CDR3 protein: CASSDGDRGPGYTF; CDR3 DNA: TGTGCCAGTAGTGACGGAGACAGGGGGCCTGGCTACACCTTC
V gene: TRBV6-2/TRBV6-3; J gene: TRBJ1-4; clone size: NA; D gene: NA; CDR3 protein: CASSLLLREKLFF; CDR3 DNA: TGTGCCAGCAGCCTCTTATTACGGGAAAAACTGTTTTTT
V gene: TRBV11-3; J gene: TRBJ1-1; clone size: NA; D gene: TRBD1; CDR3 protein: CASSADRVAEAFF; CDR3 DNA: TGTGCCAGCAGCGCGGACAGGGTCGCTGAAGCTTTCTTT
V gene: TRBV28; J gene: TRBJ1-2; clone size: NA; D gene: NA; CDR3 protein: CASSLWGLNYGYTF; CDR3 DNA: TGTGCCAGCAGTTTATGGGGGCTTAACTATGGCTACACCTTC
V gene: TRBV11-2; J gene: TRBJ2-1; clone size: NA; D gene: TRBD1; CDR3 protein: CASSSVRGPRGEQFF; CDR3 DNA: TGTGCCAGCAGCTCCGTTAGGGGGCCACGGGGTGAACAGTTCTTC
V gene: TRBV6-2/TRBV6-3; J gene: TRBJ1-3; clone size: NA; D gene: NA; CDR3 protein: CASSTGTPGNTIYF; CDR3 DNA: TGTGCCAGCAGTACCGGGACACCGGGAAACACCATATATTTT
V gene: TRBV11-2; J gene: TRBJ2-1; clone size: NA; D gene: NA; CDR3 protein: CASSPLVYNEQFF; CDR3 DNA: TGTGCCAGCAGCCCTCTAGTTTACAATGAGCAGTTCTTC
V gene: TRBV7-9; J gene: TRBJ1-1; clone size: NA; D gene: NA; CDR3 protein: CASSLLQQGTEAFF; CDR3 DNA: TGTGCCAGCAGCCTCCTACAACAGGGCACTGAAGCTTTCTTT
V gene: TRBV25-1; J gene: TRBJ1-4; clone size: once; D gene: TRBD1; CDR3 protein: CASSDLTGPINEKLFF; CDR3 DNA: TGTGCCAGCAGTGACCTGACAGGGCCTATTAATGAAAAACTGTTTTTT
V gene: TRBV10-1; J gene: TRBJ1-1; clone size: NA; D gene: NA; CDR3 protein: CASSGPDTEAFF; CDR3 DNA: TGCGCCAGCAGTGGTCCGGACACTGAAGCTTTCTTT
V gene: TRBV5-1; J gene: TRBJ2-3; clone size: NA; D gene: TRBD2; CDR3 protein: CASSLVLLAGEDTQYF; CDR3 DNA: TGCGCCAGCAGCTTGGTTCTGCTAGCGGGAGAAGATACGCAGTATTTT
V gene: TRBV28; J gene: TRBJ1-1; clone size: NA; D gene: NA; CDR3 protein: CASSPIYARGAEAFF; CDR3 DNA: TGTGCCAGCAGTCCCATTTACGCCAGGGGTGCTGAAGCTTTCTTT
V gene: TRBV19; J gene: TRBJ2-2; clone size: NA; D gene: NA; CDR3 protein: CASLIPGNTGELFF; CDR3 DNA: TGTGCCAGTCTCATTCCGGGGAACACCGGGGAGCTGTTTTTT
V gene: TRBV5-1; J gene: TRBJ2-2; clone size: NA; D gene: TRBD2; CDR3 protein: CASSYEGSGRGTGELFF; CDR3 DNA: TGCGCCAGCAGCTACGAGGGTAGCGGGAGAGGCACCGGGGAGCTGTTTTTT
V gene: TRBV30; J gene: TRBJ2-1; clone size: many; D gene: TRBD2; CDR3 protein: CAWSVAGGRVEQFF; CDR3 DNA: TGTGCCTGGAGTGTCGCGGGGGGGCGGGTTGAGCAGTTCTTC
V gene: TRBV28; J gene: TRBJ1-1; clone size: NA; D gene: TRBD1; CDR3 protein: CASSRDSPSKAFF; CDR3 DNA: TGTGCCAGCAGTAGGGACAGCCCCTCCAAAGCTTTCTTT